Shown below are 32 T cell receptor beta chains from a single sample sequenced in a study of cytomegalovirus exposure and HLA in healthy donors. 13 Jbeta primers and 60 Vbeta primers were used for the PCR. The protocol was immunoSEQ multiplex PCR, while the TCRdb copy is restricted to in-frame clones and leaves out a portion. The top ten hold 6.3% of the sample, which has some 150,000 clones, 70% to 80% seen once. Material for sequencing was PBMCs. The origin of the receptors is a man in his fifties in good health and CMV-seropositive.

This rearrangement joins TRBV29-1 to TRBJ1-2; 7 positions match TRBD1. This CDR3 spans 13 amino acids. The trim removed 4 bases at V and 3 bases at J, leaving 5 bases unmatched. Germline loops: CDR1 SQVTM, CDR2 ANQGSEA. The CDR3 spells CSVGNRGDYGYTF. The CDR3 DNA is TGCAGCGTTGGGAACAGGGGCGACTATGGCTACACCTTC.

In this sample, this clone turned up a few times. This chain joins TRBV5-5 and TRBJ1-1; D call uncertain. The germline gives CDR1 SGHKS, CDR2 YYEKEE (reference sequence). This CDR3 is built from 14 residues. V lost 1 base and J lost 5, with 12 bases in between. The CDR3 nucleotides are TGTGCCAGCAGCTTGAGCCCATCAGGAACTGAAGCTTTCTTT. This gives the protein CASSLSPSGTEAFF.

This rearrangement joins TRBV5-6 to TRBJ2-1; D possibly corresponds to TRBD1 (7 bases). CDR3 size: 16 residues. The germline gives CDR1 SGHDT, CDR2 YYEEEE. Trimming took 0 bases from V and 6 from J, leaving 16 bases between them. The CDR3 reads CASSLGAGGFFNEQFF. The CDR3 DNA reads as TGTGCCAGCAGCTTGGGGGCAGGGGGGTTCTTCAATGAGCAGTTCTTC.

This clone was recorded only once. The chain links TRBV5-5 to TRBJ2-1; the match to TRBD2 covers 8 bases. Germline CDR1 reads SGHKS; CDR2 reads YYEKEE (reference sequence). There are 15 residues in the CDR3. V shed 2 bases, J shed 3 bases, and the junction held 4 bases outside the gene matches. This chain's CDR3 is CASSFGLAGYNEQFF. The DNA of the CDR3 is TGTGCCAGCAGCTTCGGACTAGCCGGCTACAATGAGCAGTTCTTC.

The gene calls are TRBV5-1 and TRBJ2-1; possible D gene TRBD2, 6 bases. CDR3 length: 15 amino acids. V lost 2 bases and J lost 7, with 16 bases in between. Germline V gene data show CDR1 as SGHRS and CDR2 as YFSETQ. The CDR3 protein is CASSLVSGSANEQFF. Here the CDR3 DNA reads TGCGCCAGCAGCTTAGTTAGCGGAAGTGCTAATGAGCAGTTCTTC.

This rearrangement joins TRBV28 to TRBJ1-4; D is unclear. Trimming removed 7 bases from V and 7 bases from J, with 16 bases in between. Germline assignment: CDR1 MDHEN and CDR2 SYDVKM. The CDR3 spans 14 residues. CDR3 sequence (DNA): TGTGCCAGCAATAGCTATACTGTCTCTGAAAAACTGTTTTTT. This encodes CASNSYTVSEKLFF.

This clone was picked up a small number of times. The V gene is TRBV30, the J gene TRBJ1-1; D is undetermined. This CDR3 has 16 amino acids. CDR1 GTSNPN and CDR2 SVGIG come from the germline V gene (reference sequence). V was shortened by 4 bases and J by 5 bases, with 23 bases between the two germline ends. CDR3 in DNA: TGTGCCTGGACCCTAGGACTGGGAGGAGGATTTACTGAAGCTTTCTTT. It yields the protein CAWTLGLGGGFTEAFF.

The J gene is TRBJ1-1, the V gene TRBV30; tentatively, D is TRBD1 (5 bases). The V gene's germline CDR1 is GTSNPN and CDR2 SVGIG (reference sequence). With 0 bases removed from V and 0 bases from J, the gap between germline ends came to 8 bases. The CDR3 covers 14 residues. CDR3 loop: CAWSVATVNTEAFF. The CDR3 DNA reads as TGTGCCTGGAGTGTAGCGACAGTGAACACTGAAGCTTTCTTT.

This clone was counted a few times. The rearrangement joins TRBV7-6 to TRBJ2-5, with 11 bases fitting TRBD2. Looked up from germline, CDR1 is SGHVS and CDR2 is FNYEAQ. Trimming cost V 5 bases and J 8 bases; bases outside gene matches: 10. This CDR3 is built from 15 residues. The CDR3 DNA follows: TGTGCCAGCAGCCGTCTGACTAGCGGGGATATAACCCAGTACTTC. It specifies CASSRLTSGDITQYF.

This chain uses TRBV2 with TRBJ1-1; perhaps TRBD1 as D (6 bases). Germline CDR1 SNHLY, CDR2 FYNNEI. Trimming removed 4 bases from V and 3 bases from J, with 15 bases in between. The CDR3 is 15 amino acids. CDR3: CASSVYRAGDTEAFF. DNA of the CDR3: TGTGCCAGCAGTGTCTACAGGGCGGGAGACACTGAAGCTTTCTTT.

V is TRBV5-1 and J is TRBJ1-5, with 8 bases matching TRBD1. Germline CDR1 reads SGHRS; CDR2 reads YFSETQ. The CDR3 runs 14 residues. The ends lost 0 bases at V and 5 bases at J; junction bases unmatched: 1. The CDR3 DNA reads TGCGCCAGCAGCTTGGCAGGGGGCGATCAGCCCCAGCATTTT. Protein: CASSLAGGDQPQHF.

The chain uses TRBV9 and TRBJ1-6; weak D call: TRBD1 (6 bases). The length of the CDR3 is 13 residues. Germline-derived CDR1 and CDR2 are SGDLS and YYNGEE. V was cut by 3 bases and J by 9 bases, with 10 bases left in between. In DNA form, the CDR3 reads TGTGCCAGCAGCGCTGAGACAGGTTCACCCCTCCACTTT. Protein sequence: CASSAETGSPLHF.

V usage is TRBV4-1 and J usage is TRBJ2-7, with a possible D match to TRBD1 (6 bases). The CDR3 spans 16 residues. CDR1 and CDR2 from the germline V gene are MGHRA and YSYEKL. The ends were cut back, 4 bases at V and 3 bases at J, with 19 bases in the middle. CDR3 protein: CASSREDTDRYYEQYF. The CDR3 DNA follows: TGCGCCAGCAGCCGAGAAGACACAGACAGGTACTACGAGCAGTACTTC.

The J gene is TRBJ2-1, the V gene TRBV11-3; TRBD2 agrees at 12 bases. V lost 4 bases to trimming and J lost 6 bases; unmatched junction nucleotides: 4. The CDR3 loop spans 15 amino acids. The V gene's germline CDR1 is SGHNT and CDR2 YENEEA. In nucleotides, the CDR3 is TGTGCCAGCAGCTCCAGACTAGCGGGAGCCAATGAGCAGTTCTTC. Translating it yields CASSSRLAGANEQFF.

Points on this clone: In this CDR3 the conserved last residue, phenylalanine or tryptophan, is missing, so a read error is likely. This rearrangement joins TRBV19 to TRBJ2-4; D is ambiguous. CDR1 and CDR2 (germline): LNHDA, SQIVND (reference sequence). Trimming removed 3 bases from V and 1 base from J, with 16 bases in between. The CDR3 runs to 17 residues. CDR3 nucleotides: TGTGCCAGTAGTATGCCATTAGGTGCACAGGCCAAAAACATTCAGTACCTC. As protein: CASSMPLGAQAKNIQYL.

The rearrangement joins TRBV5-1 to TRBJ2-5, with 7 bases identical to TRBD2. Germline-derived CDR1 and CDR2 are SGHRS and YFSETQ. The CDR3 length is 15 residues. With 1 base clipped from V and 4 bases from J, the junction kept 7 bases outside the gene matches. CDR3 DNA: TGCGCCAGCAGCTTGATCGGGGAGGGACGAGAGACCCAGTACTTC. This translates into CASSLIGEGRETQYF.

The chain combines TRBV5-4 with TRBJ1-1; no definite D call. Trimming removed 0 bases from V and 4 bases from J, with 13 bases in between. CDR3 length: 15 amino acids. Germline-derived CDR1 and CDR2 are SGHNT and YYREEE (reference sequence). CDR3 protein: CASSLAGGMGTEAFF. The DNA for the CDR3 is TGTGCCAGCAGCTTGGCTGGAGGGATGGGCACTGAAGCTTTCTTT.

The chain uses TRBV5-1 and TRBJ1-1, with 7 bases lining up with TRBD1. This CDR3 is 14 amino acids long. The germline gives CDR1 SGHRS, CDR2 YFSETQ. Trimming cost V 4 bases and J 1 base; bases outside gene matches: 4. CDR3 amino acids: CASSPYRGNTEAFF. For the CDR3, the DNA is TGCGCCAGCAGCCCCTACAGGGGGAACACTGAAGCTTTCTTT.

Comments on this clone: The same CDR3 also results from other DNA sequences found in this sample. The rearrangement uses TRBV6-6 and TRBJ1-3, with TRBD1 as a possible D gene (6 bases). V lost 6 bases and J 2 bases, leaving 11 bases between the germline ends. Germline CDR1 and CDR2: MNHNY and SVGAGI (reference sequence). CDR3 length: 14 amino acids. The CDR3 reads CASSLNRAGNTIYF. The CDR3 DNA sequence: TGTGCCAGCAGCCTGAACAGGGCTGGAAACACCATATATTTT.

The chain links TRBV28 to TRBJ1-1, with D perhaps matching TRBD1 (6 bases). Germline V CDR1 and CDR2: MDHEN, SYDVKM. Trimming removed 10 bases from V and 3 bases from J, with 24 bases in between. The CDR3 extends over 16 amino acids. CDR3 DNA sequence: TGTGCCATCAACGGGGGGACGAGAGGGGGGTACACTGAAGCTTTCTTT. This encodes CAINGGTRGGYTEAFF.

The rearrangement uses TRBV5-1 and TRBJ2-1; 10 bases match TRBD1. V gave up 4 bases and J gave up 9 bases; unmatched junction bases: 4. CDR1 SGHRS and CDR2 YFSETQ come from the germline V gene. CDR3 length equals 13 residues. Here the CDR3 DNA reads TGCGCCAGCAGCAGGGACAGGGGAAGTGAGCAGTTCTTC. Protein sequence: CASSRDRGSEQFF. The full variable domain, with the rest looked up from reference TRBV5-1 and TRBJ2-1, is KAGVTQTPRYLIKTRGQQVTLSCSPISGHRSVSWYQQTPGQGLQFLFEYFSETQRNKGNFPGRFSGRQFSNSRSEMNVSTLELGDSALYLCASSRDRGSEQFFGPGTRLTVL.

This clone was observed a few times. The genes are TRBV5-1 and TRBJ1-4; 7 bases are a match to TRBD1. The trim removed 0 bases at V and 6 bases at J, leaving 11 bases unmatched. Per the germline V gene, CDR1 is SGHRS and CDR2 is YFSETQ. This CDR3 has 17 amino acids. DNA for the CDR3: TGCGCCAGCAGCTTGGAAGGGACAGCCCAGGGGCATGAAAAACTGTTTTTT. It codes for CASSLEGTAQGHEKLFF. Full variable domain (outside the CDR3, taken from reference TRBV5-1 and TRBJ1-4): KAGVTQTPRYLIKTRGQQVTLSCSPISGHRSVSWYQQTPGQGLQFLFEYFSETQRNKGNFPGRFSGRQFSNSRSEMNVSTLELGDSALYLCASSLEGTAQGHEKLFFGSGTQLSVL.

The rearrangement joins TRBV2 to TRBJ1-2; a possible D gene is TRBD1 (6 bases). Germline CDR1 and CDR2: SNHLY and FYNNEI. CDR3 length equals 14 residues. V was pared by 3 bases and J by 0 bases, with 8 bases between. CDR3 protein: CASSEGTPNYGYTF. The CDR3 nucleotides are TGTGCCAGCAGTGAGGGGACACCTAACTATGGCTACACCTTC.

The chain recombines TRBV7-2 with TRBJ2-1, with D maybe TRBD2 (6 bases). V was shortened by 0 bases and J by 7 bases, with 10 bases between the two germline ends. Germline CDR1 SGHTA, CDR2 FQGNSA. This CDR3 is 14 amino acids long. The CDR3 DNA is TGTGCCAGCAGCTTAGCGCTAGCGTCGAATGAGCAGTTCTTC. This encodes CASSLALASNEQFF.

This chain connects TRBV28 to TRBJ1-6; D is undetermined. V was shortened by 10 bases and J by 5 bases, with 12 bases between the two germline ends. Germline values: CDR1 MDHEN, CDR2 SYDVKM. CDR3 length: 13 amino acids. This CDR3 reads CATVRENNSPLHF. CDR3 nucleotide sequence: TGTGCCACCGTCCGGGAAAATAATTCACCCCTCCACTTT.

This rearrangement joins TRBV19 to TRBJ1-1, with TRBD1 identical over 7 bases. CDR3 length equals 14 residues. Losses at the gene ends were 4 bases for V and 0 bases for J; bases not matched to a gene: 2. In germline, CDR1 is LNHDA, CDR2 SQIVND (reference sequence). DNA of the CDR3: TGTGCCAGTAGTAAACAGGGGATGAACACTGAAGCTTTCTTT. This sequence encodes CASSKQGMNTEAFF.

J is TRBJ2-2 and V is TRBV2, with D uncertain. The CDR3 consists of 15 residues. The V and J ends lost 6 bases and 1 base respectively, with 12 bases between them. Per the germline V gene, CDR1 is SNHLY and CDR2 is FYNNEI. The DNA for the CDR3 is TGTGCCAGCAGGACACTTCGGAAGAACACCGGGGAGCTGTTTTTT. This sequence encodes CASRTLRKNTGELFF.

The CDR3 DNA reads as TGTGCCAGCAGTTCACCCACTAGAGGAACCTACGAGCAGTACTTC. Amino acid sequence: CASSSPTRGTYEQYF. The genes are TRBV6-5 and TRBJ2-7; possible D gene TRBD2, 5 bases. Germline assignment: CDR1 MNHEY and CDR2 SVGAGI. V was cut by 4 bases and J by 2 bases, with 15 bases left in between. The CDR3 totals 15 residues.

The V gene is TRBV5-8, the J gene TRBJ2-4; D might be TRBD1 (5 bases). The ends were cut back, 2 bases at V and 1 base at J, with 13 bases in the middle. This CDR3 has 16 amino acids. Looked up from germline, CDR1 is SGHTS and CDR2 is YDEGEE. The CDR3 sequence: CASSFRGPVAKNIQYF. The CDR3 DNA follows: TGTGCCAGCAGCTTTAGGGGTCCCGTCGCCAAAAACATTCAGTACTTC.

This clone was found a few times. The chain links TRBV29-1 to TRBJ1-4; D gene unclear. This CDR3 has 12 residues. V dropped 4 bases and J dropped 8 bases, with 11 bases sitting between them. Germline V lookup: CDR1 SQVTM, CDR2 ANQGSEA. CDR3 DNA: TGCAGCGTTGCCGGGGTGGGGGAAAAACTGTTTTTT. This gives the protein CSVAGVGEKLFF.

The chain is built from TRBV5-6 and TRBJ1-1; 7 positions match TRBD1. CDR3 length: 14 residues. V lost 0 bases to trimming and J lost 4 bases; unmatched junction nucleotides: 3. From germline, CDR1 is SGHDT and CDR2 YYEEEE. The DNA of the CDR3 is TGTGCCAGCAGCTTGGCGACAGGGATCACTGAAGCTTTCTTT. It is translated as CASSLATGITEAFF.

The chain carries TRBV7-8 and TRBJ1-6; TRBD1 aligns across 8 bases. The CDR3 is 14 amino acids. V lost 2 bases and J lost 8; bases outside the gene matches: 2. Germline V gene lookup returns CDR1 SGHVS and CDR2 FQNEAQ. The CDR3 loop reads CASSLQGADSPLHF. DNA of the CDR3: TGTGCCAGCAGCTTACAGGGGGCTGATTCACCCCTCCACTTT.